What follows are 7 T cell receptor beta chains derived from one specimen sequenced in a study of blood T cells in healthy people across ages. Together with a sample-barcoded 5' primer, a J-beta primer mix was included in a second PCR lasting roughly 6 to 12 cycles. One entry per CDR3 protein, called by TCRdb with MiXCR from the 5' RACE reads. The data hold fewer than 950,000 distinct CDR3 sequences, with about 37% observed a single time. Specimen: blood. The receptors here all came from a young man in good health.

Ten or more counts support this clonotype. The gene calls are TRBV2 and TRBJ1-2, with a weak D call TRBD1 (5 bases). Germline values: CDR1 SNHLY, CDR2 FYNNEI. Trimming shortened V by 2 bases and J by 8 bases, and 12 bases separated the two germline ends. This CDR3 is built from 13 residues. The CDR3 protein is CASSERQGVGYTF. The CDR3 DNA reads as TGTGCCAGCAGTGAAAGGCAGGGAGTGGGCTACACCTTC.

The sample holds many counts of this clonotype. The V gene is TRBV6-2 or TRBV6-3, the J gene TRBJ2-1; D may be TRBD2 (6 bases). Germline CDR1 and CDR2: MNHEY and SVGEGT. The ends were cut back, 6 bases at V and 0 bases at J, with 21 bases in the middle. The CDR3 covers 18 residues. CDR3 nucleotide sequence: TGTGCCAGCAGCCTCGCACCGGGACTCAAACTCTCCTACAATGAGCAGTTCTTC. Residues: CASSLAPGLKLSYNEQFF.

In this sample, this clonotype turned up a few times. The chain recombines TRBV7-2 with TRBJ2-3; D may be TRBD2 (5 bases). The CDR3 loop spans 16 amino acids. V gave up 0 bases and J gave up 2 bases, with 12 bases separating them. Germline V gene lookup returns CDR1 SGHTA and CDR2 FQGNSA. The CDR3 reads CASSLAPSGITDTQYF. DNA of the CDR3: TGTGCCAGCAGCTTAGCCCCCTCCGGGATCACAGATACGCAGTATTTT.

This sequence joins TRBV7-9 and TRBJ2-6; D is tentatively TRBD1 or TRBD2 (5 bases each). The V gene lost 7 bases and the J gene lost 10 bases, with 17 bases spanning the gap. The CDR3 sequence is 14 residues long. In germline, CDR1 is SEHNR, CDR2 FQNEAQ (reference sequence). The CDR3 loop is CASKNFRDVNVLTF. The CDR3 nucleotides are TGTGCCAGCAAGAACTTCCGGGACGTAAACGTCCTGACTTTC.

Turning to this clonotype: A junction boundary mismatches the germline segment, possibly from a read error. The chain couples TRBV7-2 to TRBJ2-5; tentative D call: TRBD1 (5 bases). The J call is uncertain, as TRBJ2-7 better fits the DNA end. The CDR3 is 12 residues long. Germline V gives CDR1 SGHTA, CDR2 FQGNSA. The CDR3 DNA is TGTGCCAACAGCCCCAGGGTCTACGAGCAGTACTTC. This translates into CANSPRVYEQYF.

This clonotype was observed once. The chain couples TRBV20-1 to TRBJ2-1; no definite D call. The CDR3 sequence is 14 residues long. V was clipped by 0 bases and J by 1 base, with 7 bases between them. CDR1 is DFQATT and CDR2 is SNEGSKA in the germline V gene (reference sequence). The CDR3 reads CSARDAGSYNEQFF. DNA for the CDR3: TGCAGTGCTAGAGATGCAGGTTCCTACAATGAGCAGTTCTTC.

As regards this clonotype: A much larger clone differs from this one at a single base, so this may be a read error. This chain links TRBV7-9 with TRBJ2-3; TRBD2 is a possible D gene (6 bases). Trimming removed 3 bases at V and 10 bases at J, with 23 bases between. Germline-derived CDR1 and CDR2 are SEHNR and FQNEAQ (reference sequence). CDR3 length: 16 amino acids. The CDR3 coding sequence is TGTGCCAGCAGCTTCCGAATAATCAGGACTACATACCCGCAGTATTTT. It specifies CASSFRIIRTTYPQYF. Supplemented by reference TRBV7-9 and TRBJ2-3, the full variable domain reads DTGVSQNPRHKITKRGQNVTFRCDPISEHNRLYWYRQTLGQGPEFLTYFQNEAQLEKSRLLSDRFSAERPKGSFSTLEIQRTEQGDSAMYLCASSFRIIRTTYPQYFGPGTRLTVL.